The clone carrying this T cell receptor beta chain has at least ten counts. The data are from a study of identical twins. The CDR3 spans 14 residues. The ends lost 5 bases at V and 6 bases at J; junction bases unmatched: 5. The V gene's germline CDR1 is SGHTA and CDR2 FQGTGA. TCRdb ran MiXCR on the 5' RACE reads and lists one entry per CDR3 protein. This sample has about 720,000 distinct CDR3 sequences, with approximately 9% found just once. This same sample was also part of a study on yellow fever vaccine responses in identical twins.

The source material was PBMCs. The sequence was obtained from a woman aged 18-29 years in good health. The chain links TRBV7-3 to TRBJ2-1, with 9 bases fitting TRBD2. The CDR3 protein is CASSPTSGSNEQFF. As DNA, the CDR3 is TGTGCCAGCAGCCCCACTAGCGGGTCCAATGAGCAGTTCTTC. The entire variable domain, with the rest obtained from reference TRBV7-3 and TRBJ2-1, is as follows: GAGVSQTPSNKVTEKGKYVELRCDPISGHTALYWYRQSLGQGPEFLIYFQGTGAADDSGLPNDRFFAVRPEGSVSTLKIQRTERGDSAVYLCASSPTSGSNEQFFGPGTRLTVL.